Below, 3 T cell receptor beta chains from the same sample are listed, as sequenced in a study of T cell responses to AZD1222 COVID-19 vaccine. Measured with immunoSEQ multiplex PCR; TCRdb has only the in-frame clones, and not every one. The sample consists of about 110,000 clones, around 90% of them appearing once. The sequences come from peripheral blood, collected on day 0 of AZD1222 vaccination. All receptors come from an adult in good health.

Comments on this clone: The junction shows a germline mismatch at one end, possibly a read error. The CDR3 DNA reads as TGCAGTGTTAGAGGCTCCGAAAAACTGTTTTTT. Amino acids: CSVRGSEKLFF. This chain links TRBV20-1 with TRBJ1-4, with D unclear. The CDR3 consists of 11 residues. The germline CDR1 and CDR2 sequences are DFQATT and SNEGSKA (reference sequence).

The chain links TRBV3-1 (or the pseudogene TRBV3-2) to TRBJ1-2, with D maybe TRBD1 (5 bases). Germline V gene sequence: CDR1 LGHDT, CDR2 YNNKEL (reference sequence). V was clipped by 0 bases and J by 4 bases, with 24 bases between them. The CDR3 runs to 19 residues. The CDR3 nucleotides are TGTGCCAGCAGCCAAGATTGGGGGGGTCCTTTGTTGGGGCGCTATGGCTACACCTTC. Translation gives CASSQDWGGPLLGRYGYTF.

The chain has TRBV3-1 (or the pseudogene TRBV3-2) and TRBJ2-7; D gene ambiguous. The CDR3 spans 13 residues. Trimming shortened V by 1 base and J by 4 bases, and 8 bases separated the two germline ends. CDR1 is LGHDT and CDR2 is YNNKEL in the germline V gene (reference sequence). The CDR3 spells CASSQASVYEQYF. The CDR3 coding sequence is TGTGCCAGCAGCCAAGCCTCCGTATACGAGCAGTACTTC.